Listed here are 8 T cell receptor beta chains from one sample, sequenced in a study of shared clonotypes between healthy human individuals. Clones were read by immunoSEQ multiplex PCR, and TCRdb kept only the in-frame ones, dropping some. The sample yields some 2,000,000 clones, roughly 94% seen once. The sample taken for sequencing was naive CD4+ T cells sorted from blood. As to subset: CD45RA+ positively selected. The source of these receptors is a man aged 18 to 35 in good health.

The chain has TRBV15 and TRBJ2-7; 7 nucleotides line up with TRBD1. Germline V gene lookup returns CDR1 LNHNV and CDR2 YYDKDF (reference sequence). CDR3 length: 16 residues. V dropped 4 bases and J dropped 1; count of bases not matched to a gene: 10. The CDR3, as DNA: TGTGCCACCAGCACACAGGACAGGTCCATGTCCTACGAGCAGTACTTC. Protein sequence: CATSTQDRSMSYEQYF.

This clone was seen just once. This sequence joins TRBV5-1 and TRBJ1-5, with a weak D call TRBD1 (5 bases). There are 16 residues in the CDR3. CDR1 is SGHRS, CDR2 YFSETQ, per germline. The germline V and J ends were trimmed by 0 bases and 2 bases, with 12 bases remaining between them. CDR3: CASSLEGVGGNQPQHF. In DNA, the CDR3 is TGCGCCAGCAGCTTGGAAGGCGTGGGGGGCAATCAGCCCCAGCATTTT.

CDR3 amino acids: CAWTPIVTYEQYF. The DNA for the CDR3 is TGTGCCTGGACACCCATCGTTACCTACGAGCAGTACTTC. The chain joins TRBV30 to TRBJ2-7; D remains ambiguous. V lost 4 bases and J lost 2, with 12 bases in between. Germline V gene data show CDR1 as GTSNPN and CDR2 as SVGIG (reference sequence). CDR3 length equals 13 residues.

The V and J genes are TRBV28 and TRBJ2-2, with 8 nucleotides matching TRBD1. The germline V gene encodes CDR1 MDHEN and CDR2 SYDVKM. V lost 2 bases to trimming and J lost 4 bases; unmatched junction nucleotides: 3. This CDR3 spans 15 amino acids. CDR3 DNA sequence: TGTGCCAGCAGTTTAGCGGGACAGGCCACCGGGGAGCTGTTTTTT. As protein: CASSLAGQATGELFF.

The chain has TRBV11-2 and TRBJ2-1; TRBD2 might be the D (5 bases). CDR1 is SGHAT and CDR2 is FQNNGV in the germline V gene. Trimming pared 1 base from V and 4 bases from J, leaving 5 bases between. The CDR3 is 13 residues long. CDR3 residues: CASSLAGYNEQFF. CDR3 bases: TGTGCCAGCAGCTTAGCGGGGTACAATGAGCAGTTCTTC. The entire variable domain, with the rest obtained from reference TRBV11-2 and TRBJ2-1, is as follows: EAGVAQSPRYKIIEKRQSVAFWCNPISGHATLYWYQQILGQGPKLLIQFQNNGVVDDSQLPKDRFSAERLKGVDSTLKIQPAKLEDSAVYLCASSLAGYNEQFFGPGTRLTVL.

This sequence joins TRBV6-5 and TRBJ2-6; D not resolved. The CDR3 length is 15 residues. The germline V and J ends were trimmed by 6 bases and 0 bases, with 9 bases remaining between them. Germline V gene data show CDR1 as MNHEY and CDR2 as SVGAGI. The CDR3 sequence is CASSTDSSGANVLTF. The CDR3 DNA follows: TGTGCCAGCAGCACCGATAGCTCTGGGGCCAACGTCCTGACTTTC.

This chain links TRBV25-1 with TRBJ2-3, with TRBD1 matching over 11 bases. V lost 10 bases, J lost 4 bases, and 4 bases stayed unmatched. This CDR3 has 13 residues. The germline V gene encodes CDR1 MGHDK and CDR2 SYGVNS. The CDR3 nucleotides read TGTGCCACCGGACAGGGGGCTGCAGATACGCAGTATTTT. Translating gives CATGQGAADTQYF.

The chain has TRBV10-3 and TRBJ2-2; 10 bases match TRBD2. The CDR3 is 13 amino acids. V shed 8 bases and J 5 bases; nucleotides not matched to a gene: 2. CDR1 and CDR2 (germline): ENHRY, SYGVKD. DNA of the CDR3: TGTGCCATCGGGACTAGCGAAACCGGGGAGCTGTTTTTT. Amino acids: CAIGTSETGELFF.